This T cell receptor beta chain was retrieved from a study of T cell repertoires in cytomegalovirus infection. Looking at the study overall: It was the public TCR beta signatures that indicated both CMV infection and matching HLA type.

Notes on this clonotype: The antigen is not known.

TCRdb independently ran MiXCR on the reads; one entry per CDR3 protein. Among fewer than 550,000 distinct CDR3 sequences, 30% to 40% were seen once, and the ten largest hold around 13%. Germline V CDR1 and CDR2: MNHEY, SVGEGT. CDR3 length: 18 residues. The germline V and J ends were trimmed by 0 bases and 5 bases, with 20 bases remaining between them. The study, taken as a whole, reports: Using cumulative public TCR beta family frequency, the authors identified those who carried CMV together with the relevant HLA. Within the response measured ex vivo, HLA-C-restricted CMV-specific TCR beta clonotypes were dominant.

This clonotype was obtained from a human donor in good health (CMV status not recorded). Some clones in this sample may be carry-over from other donors' samples. The chain carries TRBV6-2 or TRBV6-3 and TRBJ1-5, with D tentatively TRBD1 (5 bases). The material sequenced was PBMCs. CDR3 nucleotides: TGTGCCAGCAGTTACTCGAGGGGCTGGGGCAGTGGTGATCAGCCCCAGCATTTT. Its translation is CASSYSRGWGSGDQPQHF.